This paragraph covers one T cell receptor beta chain sequence. Its target is not known. Profiling relied on immunoSEQ multiplex PCR, and the TCRdb table lists in-frame clones only, not all of them. The table records some 64,000 clones, about 83% of them present only once. The CDR3 contains 14 residues. Germline CDR1 is MDHEN and CDR2 is SYDVKM. V lost 2 bases, J lost 3 bases, and 11 bases lay in between. The data stem from a study of radiation and T cells in renal cell carcinoma. Study-level results: Top tumor clonotypes rose in blood 2 weeks post-radiation, then contracted.

Time point defined: blood 4 weeks post-SBRT, at nephrectomy. The treatment here: 15 Gy SBRT to primary tumor, nephrectomy 4 weeks later. Radiation-treated patients gave blood at baseline, week 2 and week 4. The receptor was derived from a man between 60 and 75 years old with renal cell carcinoma. The chain links TRBV28 to TRBJ2-7; D is uncertain. The starting material was blood, obtained from a patient whose treatment included radiotherapy and nephrectomy. CDR3 region: CASSLADGVYEQYV. Here the CDR3 DNA reads TGTGCCAGCAGTTTAGCAGATGGGGTCTACGAGCAGTACGTC.